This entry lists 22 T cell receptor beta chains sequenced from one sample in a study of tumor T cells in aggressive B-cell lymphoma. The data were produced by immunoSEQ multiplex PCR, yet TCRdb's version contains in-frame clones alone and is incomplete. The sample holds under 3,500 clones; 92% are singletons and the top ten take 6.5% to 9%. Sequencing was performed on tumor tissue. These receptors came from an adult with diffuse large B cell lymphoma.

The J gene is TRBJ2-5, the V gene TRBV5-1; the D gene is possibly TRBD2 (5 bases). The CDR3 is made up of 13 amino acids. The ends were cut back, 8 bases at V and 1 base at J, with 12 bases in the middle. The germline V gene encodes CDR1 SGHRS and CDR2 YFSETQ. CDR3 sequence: CASFPSPQETQYF. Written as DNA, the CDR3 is TGCGCCAGTTTTCCTAGCCCCCAAGAGACCCAGTACTTC.

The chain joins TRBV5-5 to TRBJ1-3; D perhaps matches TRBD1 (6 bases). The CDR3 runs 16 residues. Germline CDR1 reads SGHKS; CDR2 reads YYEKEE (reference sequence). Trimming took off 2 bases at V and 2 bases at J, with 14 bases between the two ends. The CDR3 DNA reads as TGTGCCAGCAGCTTAACCGGACAGTCCGCTGGAAACACCATATATTTT. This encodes CASSLTGQSAGNTIYF.

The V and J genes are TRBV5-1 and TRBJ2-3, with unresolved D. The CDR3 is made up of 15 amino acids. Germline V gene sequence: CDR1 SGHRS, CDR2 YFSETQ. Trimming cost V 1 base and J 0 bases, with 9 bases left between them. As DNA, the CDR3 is TGCGCCAGCAGCTTGTACGGGTTCAGCACAGATACGCAGTATTTT. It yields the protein CASSLYGFSTDTQYF.

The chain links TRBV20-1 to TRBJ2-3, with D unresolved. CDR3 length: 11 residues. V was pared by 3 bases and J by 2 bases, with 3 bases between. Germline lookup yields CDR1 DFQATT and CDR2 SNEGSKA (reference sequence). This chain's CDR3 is CSARATDTQYF. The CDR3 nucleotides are TGCAGTGCTAGGGCCACAGATACGCAGTATTTT.

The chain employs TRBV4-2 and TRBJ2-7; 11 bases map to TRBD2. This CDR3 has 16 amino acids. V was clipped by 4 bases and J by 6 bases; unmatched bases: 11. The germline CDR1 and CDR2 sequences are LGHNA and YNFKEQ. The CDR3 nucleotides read TGTGCCAGCAGCCCCAAGACTAGCGGGGAGCAGGGCGAGCAGTACTTC. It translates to CASSPKTSGEQGEQYF.

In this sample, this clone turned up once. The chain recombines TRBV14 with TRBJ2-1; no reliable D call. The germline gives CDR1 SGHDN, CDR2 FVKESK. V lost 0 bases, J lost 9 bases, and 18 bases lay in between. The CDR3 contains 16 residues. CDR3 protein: CASSQDLDRFGGEQFF. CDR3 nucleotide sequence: TGTGCCAGCAGCCAAGATTTGGATAGGTTCGGCGGTGAGCAGTTCTTC.

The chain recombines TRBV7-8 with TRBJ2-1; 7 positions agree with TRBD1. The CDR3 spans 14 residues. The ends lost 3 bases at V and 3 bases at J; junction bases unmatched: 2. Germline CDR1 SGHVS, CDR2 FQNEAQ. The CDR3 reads CASSFRDSYNEQFF. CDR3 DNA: TGTGCCAGCAGCTTCCGGGACAGCTACAATGAGCAGTTCTTC.

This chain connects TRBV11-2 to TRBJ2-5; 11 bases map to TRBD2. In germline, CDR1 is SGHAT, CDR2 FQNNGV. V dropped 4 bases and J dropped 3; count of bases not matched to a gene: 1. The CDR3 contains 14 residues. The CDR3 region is CASSSTSGEETQYF. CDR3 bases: TGTGCCAGCAGCTCGACTAGCGGGGAAGAGACCCAGTACTTC.

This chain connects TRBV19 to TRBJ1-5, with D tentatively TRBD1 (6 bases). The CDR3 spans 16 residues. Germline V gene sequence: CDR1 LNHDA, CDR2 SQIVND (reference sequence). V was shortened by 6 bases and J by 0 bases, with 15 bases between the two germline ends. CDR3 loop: CASRRGGRNSNQPQHF. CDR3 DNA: TGTGCCAGTAGGAGAGGGGGTAGAAATAGCAATCAGCCCCAGCATTTT.

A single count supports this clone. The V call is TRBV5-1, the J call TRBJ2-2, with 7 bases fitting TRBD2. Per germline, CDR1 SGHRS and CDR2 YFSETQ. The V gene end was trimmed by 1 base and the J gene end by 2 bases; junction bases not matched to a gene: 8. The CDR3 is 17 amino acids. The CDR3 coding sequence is TGCGCCAGCAGCTTGACAGCGTCTAGCGGAAACACCGGGGAGCTGTTTTTT. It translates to CASSLTASSGNTGELFF.

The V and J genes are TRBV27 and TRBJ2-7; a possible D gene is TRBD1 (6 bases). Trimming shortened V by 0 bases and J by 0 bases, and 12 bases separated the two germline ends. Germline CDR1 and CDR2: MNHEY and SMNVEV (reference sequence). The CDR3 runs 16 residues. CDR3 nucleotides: TGTGCCAGCAGTTTATCAGGACAGAGCAGCTCCTACGAGCAGTACTTC. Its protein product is CASSLSGQSSSYEQYF.

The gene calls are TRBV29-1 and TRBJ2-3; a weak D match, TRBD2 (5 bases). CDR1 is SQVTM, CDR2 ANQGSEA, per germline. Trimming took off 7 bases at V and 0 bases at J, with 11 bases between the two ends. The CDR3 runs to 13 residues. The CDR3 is CSALGGSTDTQYF. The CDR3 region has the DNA TGCAGCGCTCTCGGCGGGAGCACAGATACGCAGTATTTT.

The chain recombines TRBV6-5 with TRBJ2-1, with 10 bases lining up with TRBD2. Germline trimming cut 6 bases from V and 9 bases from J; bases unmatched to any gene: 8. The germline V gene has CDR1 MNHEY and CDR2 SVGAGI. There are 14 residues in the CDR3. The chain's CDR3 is CASRERGGFGEQFF. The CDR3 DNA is TGTGCCAGCAGAGAGCGGGGGGGCTTCGGTGAGCAGTTCTTC.

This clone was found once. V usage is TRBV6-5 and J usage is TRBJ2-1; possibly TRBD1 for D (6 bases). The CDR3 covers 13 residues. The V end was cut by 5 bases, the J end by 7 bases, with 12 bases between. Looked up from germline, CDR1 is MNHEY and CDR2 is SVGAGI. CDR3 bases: TGTGCCAGCAGTACAACAGGGAGTAATGAGCAGTTCTTC. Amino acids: CASSTTGSNEQFF.

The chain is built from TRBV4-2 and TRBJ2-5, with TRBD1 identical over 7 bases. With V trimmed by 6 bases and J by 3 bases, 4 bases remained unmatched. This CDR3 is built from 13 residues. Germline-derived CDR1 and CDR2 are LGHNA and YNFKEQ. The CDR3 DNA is TGTGCCAGCAGGCACAGGGGTGAAGAGACCCAGTACTTC. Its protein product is CASRHRGEETQYF.

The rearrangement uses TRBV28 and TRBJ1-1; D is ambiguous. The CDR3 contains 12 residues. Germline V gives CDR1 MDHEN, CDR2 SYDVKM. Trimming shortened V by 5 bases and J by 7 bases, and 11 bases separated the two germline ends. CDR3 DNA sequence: TGTGCCAGCAGTCAAGAGGTGGGTGAAGCTTTCTTT. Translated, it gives CASSQEVGEAFF.

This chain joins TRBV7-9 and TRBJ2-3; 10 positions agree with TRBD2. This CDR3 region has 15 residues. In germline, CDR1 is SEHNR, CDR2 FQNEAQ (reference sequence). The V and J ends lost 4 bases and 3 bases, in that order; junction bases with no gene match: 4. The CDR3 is CASSSSGRATDTQYF. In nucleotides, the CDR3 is TGTGCCAGCAGCTCCAGCGGGAGGGCTACAGATACGCAGTATTTT.

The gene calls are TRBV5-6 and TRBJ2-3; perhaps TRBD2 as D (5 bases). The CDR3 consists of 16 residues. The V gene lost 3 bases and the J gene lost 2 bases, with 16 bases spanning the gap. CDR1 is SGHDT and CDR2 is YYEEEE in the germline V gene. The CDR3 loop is CASSWRSGPYTDTQYF. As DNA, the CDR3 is TGTGCCAGCAGCTGGAGGTCCGGGCCCTACACAGATACGCAGTATTTT.

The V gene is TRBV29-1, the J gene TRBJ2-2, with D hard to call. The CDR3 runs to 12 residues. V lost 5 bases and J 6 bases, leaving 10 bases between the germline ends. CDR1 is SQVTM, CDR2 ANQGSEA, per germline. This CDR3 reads CSVNVVAGELFF. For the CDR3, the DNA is TGCAGCGTTAACGTTGTAGCCGGGGAGCTGTTTTTT.

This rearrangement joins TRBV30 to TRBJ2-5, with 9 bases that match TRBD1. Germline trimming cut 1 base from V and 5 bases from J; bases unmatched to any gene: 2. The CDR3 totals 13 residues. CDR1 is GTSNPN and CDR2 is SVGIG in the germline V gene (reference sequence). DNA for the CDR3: TGTGCCTGGAGTGGGGACAGGGCGGAGACCCAGTACTTC. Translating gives CAWSGDRAETQYF.

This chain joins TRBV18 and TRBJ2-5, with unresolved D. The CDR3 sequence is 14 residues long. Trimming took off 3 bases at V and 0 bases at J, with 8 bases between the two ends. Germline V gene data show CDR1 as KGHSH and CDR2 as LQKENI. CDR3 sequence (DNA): TGTGCCAGCTCACCGGAGCCACACCAAGAGACCCAGTACTTC. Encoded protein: CASSPEPHQETQYF.

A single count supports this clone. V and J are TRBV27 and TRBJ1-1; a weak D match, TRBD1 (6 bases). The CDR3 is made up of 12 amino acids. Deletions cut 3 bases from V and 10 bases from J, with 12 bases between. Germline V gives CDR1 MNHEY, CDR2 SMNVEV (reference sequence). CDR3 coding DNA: TGTGCCAGCAGTTTCCAACAGGGTAGAGCTTTCTTT. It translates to CASSFQQGRAFF.